The 2 T cell receptor beta chains below all came from one sample that was sequenced in a study of cytomegalovirus exposure and HLA in healthy donors. The PCR contained 60 Vbeta and 13 Jbeta primers. Sequenced by immunoSEQ multiplex PCR; TCRdb stores in-frame clones only, minus some. The repertoire includes about 150,000 clones, under 90% of them detected once, and under 2% sits in the top ten. The sequenced sample consisted of PBMCs. The receptor source for this set is a man younger than 35 in good health and CMV-seronegative.

The rearrangement joins TRBV7-2 to TRBJ2-1, with D unclear. CDR1 SGHTA and CDR2 FQGNSA come from the germline V gene. Trimming took off 6 bases at V and 0 bases at J, with 12 bases between the two ends. The CDR3 consists of 15 residues. The CDR3 reads CASRLTLFSYNEQFF. The DNA of the CDR3 is TGTGCCAGCAGGCTAACTTTGTTCTCCTACAATGAGCAGTTCTTC.

This chain links TRBV28 with TRBJ2-7; possibly TRBD2 for D (6 bases). V gave up 10 bases and J gave up 0 bases, with 37 bases separating them. The CDR3 is 21 amino acids. From germline, CDR1 is MDHEN and CDR2 SYDVKM. For the CDR3, the DNA is TGTGCCACGCAGGGTCCTAGCGTCGTGTGGGTCTTAAATAACGTCTCCTACGAGCAGTACTTC. It codes for CATQGPSVVWVLNNVSYEQYF. Drawing the rest from reference TRBV28 and TRBJ2-7, the complete variable domain is DVKVTQSSRYLVKRTGEKVFLECVQDMDHENMFWYRQDPGLGLRLIYFSYDVKMKEKGDIPEGYSVSREKKERFSLILESASTNQTSMYLCATQGPSVVWVLNNVSYEQYFGPGTRLTVT.